One sample yielded the 13 T cell receptor beta chains listed below, sequenced in a study of OX40 agonist ivuxolimab in advanced cancers. Sequencing was performed with immunoSEQ multiplex PCR; in TCRdb, only in-frame clones are kept and a portion is missing. Altogether about 36,000 clones are present, 74% being singletons, with the ten largest covering less than 20%. The starting material was CD4+ or CD8+ T cells sorted from blood, obtained in a trial of the OX40 agonist ivuxolimab. The receptors come from an adult with an advanced solid tumor such as melanoma, head and neck, liver or kidney cancer.

The chain is built from TRBV7-9 and TRBJ1-2, with D unresolved. V lost 2 bases and J lost 10, with 14 bases in between. Germline V gene lookup returns CDR1 SEHNR and CDR2 FQNEAQ (reference sequence). The CDR3 covers 13 residues. CDR3 bases: TGTGCCAGCAGCTTATTACAGACCATGGTCTACACCTTC. This encodes CASSLLQTMVYTF. Full variable domain (missing parts from reference TRBV7-9 and TRBJ1-2): DTGVSQNPRHKITKRGQNVTFRCDPISEHNRLYWYRQTLGQGPEFLTYFQNEAQLEKSRLLSDRFSAERPKGSFSTLEIQRTEQGDSAMYLCASSLLQTMVYTFGSGTRLTVV.

The V gene is TRBV5-1, the J gene TRBJ2-3, with TRBD2 matching over 10 bases. Per germline, CDR1 SGHRS and CDR2 YFSETQ. The CDR3 runs to 15 residues. The V segment lost 5 bases and the J segment 5 bases; nucleotides outside the gene matches: 8. The CDR3 reads CASRALAGAQDTQYF. For the CDR3, the DNA is TGCGCCAGCAGGGCTCTAGCGGGGGCCCAAGATACGCAGTATTTT.

The rearrangement uses TRBV29-1 and TRBJ2-7; 12 nucleotides line up with TRBD1. The V gene end was trimmed by 6 bases and the J gene end by 6 bases; junction bases not matched to a gene: 3. CDR1 is SQVTM, CDR2 ANQGSEA, per germline. The CDR3 covers 12 residues. The CDR3 is CSVGQGAGEQYF. The CDR3 nucleotides are TGCAGCGTGGGACAGGGGGCTGGCGAGCAGTACTTC.

Details on this clone: The same CDR3 can be traced to other DNA sequences in this sample. The chain has TRBV9 and TRBJ2-3; D gene unclear. V was trimmed by 0 bases and J by 3 bases, leaving 8 bases between them. Germline-derived CDR1 and CDR2 are SGDLS and YYNGEE. CDR3 size: 14 residues. CDR3 in amino acids: CASSVDGVTDTQYF. The CDR3 DNA reads TGTGCCAGCAGCGTAGATGGGGTAACAGATACGCAGTATTTT.

The rearrangement joins TRBV7-2 to TRBJ2-1; D possibly corresponds to TRBD1 (6 bases). Trimming took off 8 bases at V and 0 bases at J, with 11 bases between the two ends. Germline V gene lookup returns CDR1 SGHTA and CDR2 FQGNSA. This CDR3 contains 14 residues. The CDR3 is CASQDRTSYNEQFF. The CDR3 region has the DNA TGTGCCAGCCAGGACAGAACCTCCTACAATGAGCAGTTCTTC.

This clone was recorded once. The J gene is TRBJ2-1, the V gene TRBV27, with TRBD1 identical over 10 bases. Germline CDR1 and CDR2: MNHEY and SMNVEV (reference sequence). The CDR3 covers 13 residues. Germline trimming cut 6 bases from V and 9 bases from J; bases unmatched to any gene: 5. CDR3 coding DNA: TGTGCCAGCAGCCGACAGGGGGCGGGTGAGCAGTTCTTC. It specifies CASSRQGAGEQFF.

The chain uses TRBV13 and TRBJ2-2; D unresolved. Germline CDR1 is PRHDT and CDR2 is FYEKMQ (reference sequence). Trimming left V 5 bases short and J 4 bases short, with 17 bases between. This CDR3 spans 16 amino acids. The CDR3 sequence: CASSTTWESGTGELFF. CDR3 in DNA: TGTGCCAGCAGCACCACGTGGGAATCGGGCACCGGGGAGCTGTTTTTT. Full variable domain (rest looked up from reference TRBV13 and TRBJ2-2): AAGVIQSPRHLIKEKRETATLKCYPIPRHDTVYWYQQGPGQDPQFLISFYEKMQSDKGSIPDRFSAQQFSDYHSELNMSSLELGDSALYFCASSTTWESGTGELFFGEGSRLTVL.

This clone turned up a few times. The rearrangement joins TRBV2 to TRBJ2-1, with D tentatively TRBD2 (6 bases). V lost 3 bases, J lost 7 bases, and 16 bases lay in between. Germline V CDR1 and CDR2: SNHLY, FYNNEI. The CDR3 has 15 residues. This CDR3 reads CASSDVREPRNEQFF. The CDR3 region has the DNA TGTGCCAGCAGTGATGTCCGGGAGCCCCGTAATGAGCAGTTCTTC. The full variable domain, with the rest looked up from reference TRBV2 and TRBJ2-1, is EPEVTQTPSHQVTQMGQEVILRCVPISNHLYFYWYRQILGQKVEFLVSFYNNEISEKSEIFDDQFSVERPDGSNFTLKIRSTKLEDSAMYFCASSDVREPRNEQFFGPGTRLTVL.

About this clone itself: Additional DNA sequences in this sample encode the identical CDR3. This chain joins TRBV18 and TRBJ1-5; D gene ambiguous. Trimming took 3 bases from V and 3 from J, leaving 9 bases between them. CDR1 and CDR2 from the germline V gene are KGHSH and LQKENI. The CDR3 length is 14 residues. CDR3 region: CASSPGTSNQPQHF. In nucleotides, the CDR3 is TGTGCCAGCTCACCTGGAACCTCCAATCAGCCCCAGCATTTT.

The J gene is TRBJ1-4, the V gene TRBV4-2, with 7 bases matching TRBD1. Germline V gives CDR1 LGHNA, CDR2 YNFKEQ. This CDR3 contains 16 residues. The V gene end was trimmed by 0 bases and the J gene end by 4 bases; junction bases not matched to a gene: 5. CDR3 nucleotides: TGTGCCAGCAGCCAAGACAGGGGGAGGTATAATGAAAAACTGTTTTTT. Its protein product is CASSQDRGRYNEKLFF.

This chain joins TRBV6-5 and TRBJ1-4; 12 bases are shared with TRBD1. The V gene end was trimmed by 8 bases and the J gene end by 8 bases; junction bases not matched to a gene: 6. CDR3 length: 14 residues. CDR1 and CDR2 (germline): MNHEY, SVGAGI. CDR3 sequence (DNA): TGTGCCAGCGGAGCCGGGACAGGGGGCGAAAAACTGTTTTTT. This translates into CASGAGTGGEKLFF.

This clone occurred a few times. The V gene is TRBV7-9, the J gene TRBJ2-1, with 12 bases identical to TRBD2. Germline CDR1 and CDR2: SEHNR and FQNEAQ (reference sequence). This CDR3 contains 15 residues. V dropped 2 bases and J dropped 9; count of bases not matched to a gene: 5. CDR3 sequence reads: CASSLYPSGRGEQFF. The DNA for the CDR3 is TGTGCCAGCAGCTTATATCCTAGCGGGAGGGGTGAGCAGTTCTTC.

This clone counts as medium-sized. J is TRBJ1-6 and V is TRBV19; TRBD1 matches 7 bases. With 3 bases clipped from V and 7 bases from J, the junction kept 3 bases outside the gene matches. The germline V gene has CDR1 LNHDA and CDR2 SQIVND (reference sequence). CDR3 length equals 14 residues. The CDR3 spells CASSIDRANSPLHF. Here the CDR3 DNA reads TGTGCCAGTAGTATCGACAGGGCCAATTCACCCCTCCACTTT.